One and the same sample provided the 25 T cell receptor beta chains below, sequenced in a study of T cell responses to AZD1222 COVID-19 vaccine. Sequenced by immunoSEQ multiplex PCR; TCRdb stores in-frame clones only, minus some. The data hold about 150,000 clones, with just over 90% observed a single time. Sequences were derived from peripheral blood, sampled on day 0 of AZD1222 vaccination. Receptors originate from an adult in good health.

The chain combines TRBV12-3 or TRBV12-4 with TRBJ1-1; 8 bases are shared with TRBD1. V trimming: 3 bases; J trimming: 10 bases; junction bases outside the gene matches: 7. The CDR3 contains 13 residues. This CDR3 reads CASSFQGARGAFF. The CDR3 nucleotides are TGTGCCAGCAGTTTTCAGGGGGCGAGAGGAGCTTTCTTT.

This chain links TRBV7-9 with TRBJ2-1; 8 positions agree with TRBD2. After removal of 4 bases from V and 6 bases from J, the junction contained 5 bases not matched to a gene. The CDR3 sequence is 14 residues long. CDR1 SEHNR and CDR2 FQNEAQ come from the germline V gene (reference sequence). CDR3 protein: CASSSGLVPNEQFF. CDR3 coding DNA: TGTGCCAGCAGCTCGGGACTAGTACCCAATGAGCAGTTCTTC.

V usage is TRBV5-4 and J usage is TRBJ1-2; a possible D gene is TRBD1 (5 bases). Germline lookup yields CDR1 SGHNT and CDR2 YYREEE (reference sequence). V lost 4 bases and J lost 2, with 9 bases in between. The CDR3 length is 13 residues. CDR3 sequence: CASSTDRNYGYTF. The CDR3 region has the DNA TGTGCCAGCAGCACTGACAGAAACTATGGCTACACCTTC.

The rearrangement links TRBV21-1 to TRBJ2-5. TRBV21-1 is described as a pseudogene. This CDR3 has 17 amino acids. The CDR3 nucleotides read TGTGCCAGCAGCAAGGAGGGGGTAGCGTCCGCGAGGGAGACCCAGTACTTC. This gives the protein CASSKEGVASARETQYF.

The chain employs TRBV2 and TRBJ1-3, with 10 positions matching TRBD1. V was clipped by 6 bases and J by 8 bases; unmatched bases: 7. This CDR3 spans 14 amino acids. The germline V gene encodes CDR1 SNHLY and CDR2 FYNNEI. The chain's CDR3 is CASRLTGGAYTIYF. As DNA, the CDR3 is TGTGCCAGCAGGCTGACAGGGGGCGCGTACACCATATATTTT.

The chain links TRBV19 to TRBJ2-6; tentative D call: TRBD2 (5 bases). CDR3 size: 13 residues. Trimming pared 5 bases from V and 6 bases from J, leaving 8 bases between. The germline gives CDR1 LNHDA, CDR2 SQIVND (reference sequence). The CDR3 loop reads CASSFSAANVLTF. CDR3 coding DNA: TGTGCCAGTAGTTTTAGCGCGGCCAACGTCCTGACTTTC.

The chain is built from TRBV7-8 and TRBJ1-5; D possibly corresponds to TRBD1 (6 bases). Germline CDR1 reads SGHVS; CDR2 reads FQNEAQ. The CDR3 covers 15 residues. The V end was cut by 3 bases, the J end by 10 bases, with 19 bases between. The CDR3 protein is CASSLDRDTLRPQHF. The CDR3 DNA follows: TGTGCCAGCAGCTTGGACCGGGACACCCTCCGCCCCCAGCATTTT.

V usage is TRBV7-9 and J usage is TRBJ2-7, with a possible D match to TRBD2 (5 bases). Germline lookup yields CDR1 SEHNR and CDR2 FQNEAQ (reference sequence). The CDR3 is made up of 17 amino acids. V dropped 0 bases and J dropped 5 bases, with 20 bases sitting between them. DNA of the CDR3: TGTGCCAGCAGCTTAGCGTTGGAAGAGGGTTTTTACGACGAGCAGTACTTC. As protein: CASSLALEEGFYDEQYF. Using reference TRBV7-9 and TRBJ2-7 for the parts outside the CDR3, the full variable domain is DTGVSQNPRHKITKRGQNVTFRCDPISEHNRLYWYRQTLGQGPEFLTYFQNEAQLEKSRLLSDRFSAERPKGSFSTLEIQRTEQGDSAMYLCASSLALEEGFYDEQYFGPGTRLTVT.

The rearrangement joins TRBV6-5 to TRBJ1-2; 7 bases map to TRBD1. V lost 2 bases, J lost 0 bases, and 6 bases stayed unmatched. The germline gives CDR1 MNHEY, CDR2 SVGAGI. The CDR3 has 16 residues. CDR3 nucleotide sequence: TGTGCCAGCAGTTACACTGGACAGGCGTCTAACTATGGCTACACCTTC. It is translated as CASSYTGQASNYGYTF.

CDR3 sequence (DNA): TGTGCCAGCAGCCAACCTAGCGGGGGACGGACAGATACGCAGTATTTT. This codes for CASSQPSGGRTDTQYF. The chain links TRBV11-2 to TRBJ2-3; TRBD2 agrees at 10 bases. Germline CDR1 is SGHAT and CDR2 is FQNNGV. J gave up 3 bases and V 5 bases, and 8 bases lay outside the gene matches. This CDR3 has 16 residues.

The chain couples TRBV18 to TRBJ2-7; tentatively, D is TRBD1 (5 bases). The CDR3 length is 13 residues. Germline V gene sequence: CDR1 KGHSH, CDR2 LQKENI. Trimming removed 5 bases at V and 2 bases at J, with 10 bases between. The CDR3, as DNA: TGTGCCAGCTCAGAAGGGGTTCCCTACGAGCAGTACTTC. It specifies CASSEGVPYEQYF.

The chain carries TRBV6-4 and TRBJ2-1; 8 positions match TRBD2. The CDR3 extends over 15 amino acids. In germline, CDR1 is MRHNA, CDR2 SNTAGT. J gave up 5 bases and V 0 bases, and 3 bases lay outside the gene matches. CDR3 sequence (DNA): TGTGCCAGCAGTGACTCCACGGGGGGGCACAATGAGCAGTTCTTC. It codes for CASSDSTGGHNEQFF.

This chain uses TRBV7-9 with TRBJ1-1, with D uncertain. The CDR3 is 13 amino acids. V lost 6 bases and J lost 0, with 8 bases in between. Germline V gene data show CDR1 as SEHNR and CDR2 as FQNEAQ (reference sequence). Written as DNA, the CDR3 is TGTGCCAGCAGGGCTTACATGAACACTGAAGCTTTCTTT. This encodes CASRAYMNTEAFF.

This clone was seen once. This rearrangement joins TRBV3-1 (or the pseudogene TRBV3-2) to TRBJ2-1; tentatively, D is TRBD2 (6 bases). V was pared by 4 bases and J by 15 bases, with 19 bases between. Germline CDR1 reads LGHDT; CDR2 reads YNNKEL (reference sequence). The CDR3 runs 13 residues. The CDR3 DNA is TGTGCCAGCAGCCGCGGGACTTACGATAGACGGTTCTTC. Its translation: CASSRGTYDRRFF.

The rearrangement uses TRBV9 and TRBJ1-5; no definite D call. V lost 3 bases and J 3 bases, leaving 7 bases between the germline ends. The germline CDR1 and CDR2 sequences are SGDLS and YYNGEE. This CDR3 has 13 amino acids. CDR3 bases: TGTGCCAGCAGCGCGGCAGACAATCAGCCCCAGCATTTT. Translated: CASSAADNQPQHF.

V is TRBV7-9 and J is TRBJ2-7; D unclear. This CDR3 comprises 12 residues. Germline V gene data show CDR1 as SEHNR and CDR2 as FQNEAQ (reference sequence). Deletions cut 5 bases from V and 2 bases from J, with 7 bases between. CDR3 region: CASSPTTYEQYF. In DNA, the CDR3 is TGTGCCAGCAGCCCAACCACCTACGAGCAGTACTTC. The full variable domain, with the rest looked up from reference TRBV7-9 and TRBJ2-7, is DTGVSQNPRHKITKRGQNVTFRCDPISEHNRLYWYRQTLGQGPEFLTYFQNEAQLEKSRLLSDRFSAERPKGSFSTLEIQRTEQGDSAMYLCASSPTTYEQYFGPGTRLTVT.

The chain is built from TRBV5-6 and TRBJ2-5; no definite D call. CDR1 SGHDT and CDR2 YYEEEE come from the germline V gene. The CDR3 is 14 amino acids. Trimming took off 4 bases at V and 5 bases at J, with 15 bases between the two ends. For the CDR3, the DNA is TGTGCCAGCAGCCAAAAAGGCCAGCTGGAGACCCAGTACTTC. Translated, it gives CASSQKGQLETQYF. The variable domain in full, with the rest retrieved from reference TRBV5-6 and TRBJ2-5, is DAGVTQSPTHLIKTRGQQVTLRCSPKSGHDTVSWYQQALGQGPQFIFQYYEEEERQRGNFPDRFSGHQFPNYSSELNVNALLLGDSALYLCASSQKGQLETQYFGPGTRLLVL.

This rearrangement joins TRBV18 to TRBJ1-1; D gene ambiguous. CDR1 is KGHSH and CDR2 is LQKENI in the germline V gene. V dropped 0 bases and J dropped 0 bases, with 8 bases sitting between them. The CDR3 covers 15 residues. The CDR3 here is CASSPPPGLNTEAFF. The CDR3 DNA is TGTGCCAGCTCACCACCTCCGGGGTTGAACACTGAAGCTTTCTTT.

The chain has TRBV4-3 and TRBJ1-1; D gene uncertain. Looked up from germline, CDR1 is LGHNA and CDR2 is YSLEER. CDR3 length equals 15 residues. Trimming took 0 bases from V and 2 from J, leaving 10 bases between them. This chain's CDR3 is CASSQDRAGNTEAFF. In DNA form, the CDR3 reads TGCGCCAGCAGCCAAGATCGGGCAGGAAACACTGAAGCTTTCTTT.

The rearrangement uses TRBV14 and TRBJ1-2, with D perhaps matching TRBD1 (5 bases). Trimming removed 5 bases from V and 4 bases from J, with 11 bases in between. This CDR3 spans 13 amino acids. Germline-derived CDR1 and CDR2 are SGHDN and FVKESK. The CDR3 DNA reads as TGTGCCAGCAGCGAGACGACAGTCTATGGCTACACCTTC. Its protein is CASSETTVYGYTF.

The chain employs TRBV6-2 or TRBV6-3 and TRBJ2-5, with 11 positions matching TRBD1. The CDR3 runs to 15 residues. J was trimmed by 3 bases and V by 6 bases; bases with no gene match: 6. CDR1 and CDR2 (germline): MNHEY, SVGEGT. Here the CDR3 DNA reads TGTGCCAGCAGCCTACTGGGACAGGGGGAAGAGACCCAGTACTTC. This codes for CASSLLGQGEETQYF.

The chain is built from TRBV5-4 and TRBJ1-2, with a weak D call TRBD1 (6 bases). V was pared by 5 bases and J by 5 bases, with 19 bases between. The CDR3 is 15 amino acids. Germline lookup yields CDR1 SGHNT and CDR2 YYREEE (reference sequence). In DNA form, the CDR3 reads TGTGCCAGCAGTCAAGTTCAGGGGCAGGGGTATGGCTACACCTTC. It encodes CASSQVQGQGYGYTF. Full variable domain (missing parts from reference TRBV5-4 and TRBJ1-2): ETGVTQSPTHLIKTRGQQVTLRCSSQSGHNTVSWYQQALGQGPQFIFQYYREEENGRGNFPPRFSGLQFPNYSSELNVNALELDDSALYLCASSQVQGQGYGYTFGSGTRLTVV.

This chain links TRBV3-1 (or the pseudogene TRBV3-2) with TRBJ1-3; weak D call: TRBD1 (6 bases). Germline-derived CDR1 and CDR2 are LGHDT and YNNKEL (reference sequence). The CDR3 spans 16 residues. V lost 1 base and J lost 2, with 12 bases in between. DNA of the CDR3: TGTGCCAGCAGCCAAGCCGGGGGGGGCACTGGAAACACCATATATTTT. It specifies CASSQAGGGTGNTIYF.

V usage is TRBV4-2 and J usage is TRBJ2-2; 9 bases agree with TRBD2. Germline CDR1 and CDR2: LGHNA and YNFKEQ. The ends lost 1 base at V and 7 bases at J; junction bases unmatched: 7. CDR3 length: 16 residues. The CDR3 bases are TGTGCCAGCAGCCAAGTTTTCCTAGCGGGGCTCGGGGAGCTGTTTTTT. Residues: CASSQVFLAGLGELFF.

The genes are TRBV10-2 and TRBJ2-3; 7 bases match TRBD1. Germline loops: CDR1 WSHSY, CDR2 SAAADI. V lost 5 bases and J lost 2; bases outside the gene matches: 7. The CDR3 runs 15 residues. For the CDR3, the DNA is TGCGCCAGCAGTCCGGGACAGCAACACACAGATACGCAGTATTTT. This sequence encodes CASSPGQQHTDTQYF.